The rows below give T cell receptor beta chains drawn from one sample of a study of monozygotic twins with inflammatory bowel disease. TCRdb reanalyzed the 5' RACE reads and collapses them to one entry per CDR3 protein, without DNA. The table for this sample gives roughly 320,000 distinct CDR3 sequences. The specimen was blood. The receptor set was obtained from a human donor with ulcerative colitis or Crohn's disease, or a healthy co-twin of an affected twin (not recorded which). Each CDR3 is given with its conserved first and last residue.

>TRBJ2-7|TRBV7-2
CASSLTRTEQYF
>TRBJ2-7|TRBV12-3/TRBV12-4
CASSLPAALRTIFPISYEQYF
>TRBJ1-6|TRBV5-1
CASSLEAPSTPLHF
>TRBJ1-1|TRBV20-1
CSARAGDRDMNTEAFF
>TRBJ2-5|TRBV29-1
CSVARGLETQYF
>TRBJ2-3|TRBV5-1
CASSKGTSGHTDTQYF
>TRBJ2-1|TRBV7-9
CASSAGTGKGEQFF
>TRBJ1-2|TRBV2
CASSGSHHYGYTF
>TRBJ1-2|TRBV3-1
CASSQGFPNYGYTF
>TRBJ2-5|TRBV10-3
CAISPGTTQETQYF
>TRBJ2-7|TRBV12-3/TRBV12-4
CASSQLSGDEQYF
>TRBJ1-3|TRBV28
CASGMADRFFSGNTIYF
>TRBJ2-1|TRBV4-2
CASSQDGLAGAKYNEQFF
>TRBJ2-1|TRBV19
CASSIGTSGRSRYNEQFF
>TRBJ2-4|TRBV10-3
CAISERQAENIQYF
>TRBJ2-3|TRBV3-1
CASSPTRTITDTQCF
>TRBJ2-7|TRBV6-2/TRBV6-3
CASSRREITYEQYF
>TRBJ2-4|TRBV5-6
CASSLGQVAKNIQYF
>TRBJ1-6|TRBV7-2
CASSLAGTGSVSLHF